This TCR beta chain was sequenced for a study of control samples from healthy donors and cancer patients. Measured with immunoSEQ multiplex PCR; TCRdb has only the in-frame clones, and not every one. The sample lists a few thousand clones; 84% were seen once. The CDR3 extends over 12 amino acids. CDR1 and CDR2 (germline): SGHAT, FQNNGV. V shed 5 bases and J shed 9 bases, with 13 bases lying between them. The chain couples TRBV11-2 to TRBJ2-5; maybe TRBD2 (7 bases). The receptor was derived from a female donor with lung cancer. Input material: formalin-fixed, paraffin-embedded tissue. CDR3 coding DNA: TGTGCCAGCAGCCCGGGGGGCGGAGCCCAGTACTTC. It specifies CASSPGGGAQYF.